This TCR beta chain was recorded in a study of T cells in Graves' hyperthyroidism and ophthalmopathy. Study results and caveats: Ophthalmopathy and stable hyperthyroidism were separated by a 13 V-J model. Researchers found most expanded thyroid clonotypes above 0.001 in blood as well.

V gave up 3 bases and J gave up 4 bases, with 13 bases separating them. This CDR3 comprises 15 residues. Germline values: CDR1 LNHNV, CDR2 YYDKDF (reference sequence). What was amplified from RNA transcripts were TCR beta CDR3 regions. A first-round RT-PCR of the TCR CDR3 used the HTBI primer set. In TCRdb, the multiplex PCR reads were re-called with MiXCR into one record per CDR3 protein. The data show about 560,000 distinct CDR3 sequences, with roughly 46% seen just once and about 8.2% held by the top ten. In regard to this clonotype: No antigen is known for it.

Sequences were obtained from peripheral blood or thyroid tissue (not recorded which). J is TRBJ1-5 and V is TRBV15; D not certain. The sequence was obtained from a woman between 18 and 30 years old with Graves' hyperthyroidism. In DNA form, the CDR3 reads TGTGCCACCAGCAGCTTATTCCAGGTGAATCAGCCCCAGCATTTT. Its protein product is CATSSLFQVNQPQHF. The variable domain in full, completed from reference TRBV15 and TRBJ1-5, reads DAMVIQNPRYQVTQFGKPVTLSCSQTLNHNVMYWYQQKSSQAPKLLFHYYDKDFNNEADTPDNFQSRRPNTSFCFLDIRSPGLGDTAMYLCATSSLFQVNQPQHFGDGTRLSIL.